This T cell receptor (beta chain) was recorded in a study of T cell responses to AZD1222 COVID-19 vaccine. Details on this clone: What it recognizes is unknown.

Per germline, CDR1 MNHEY and CDR2 SMNVEV (reference sequence). Losses at the gene ends were 0 bases for V and 3 bases for J; bases not matched to a gene: 10. The CDR3 runs 17 residues. Findings of the study overall: The repertoires were collected only after the peak T cell response. Spike-specific TCR breadth and depth were elevated following two AZD1222 doses.

Sequencing used immunoSEQ multiplex PCR; TCRdb keeps in-frame clones, though not all of them. Of 130,000 to 150,000 clones in the sample, roughly 89% were seen once. This chain links TRBV27 with TRBJ2-7, with TRBD2 matching over 8 bases. This specimen consisted of peripheral blood, obtained on day 0 of AZD1222 vaccination. This sequence was found in an adult in good health. In nucleotides, the CDR3 is TGTGCCAGCAGTTTATCGCCGGGTAGCGGGACTTACTACGAGCAGTACTTC. Translating it yields CASSLSPGSGTYYEQYF.